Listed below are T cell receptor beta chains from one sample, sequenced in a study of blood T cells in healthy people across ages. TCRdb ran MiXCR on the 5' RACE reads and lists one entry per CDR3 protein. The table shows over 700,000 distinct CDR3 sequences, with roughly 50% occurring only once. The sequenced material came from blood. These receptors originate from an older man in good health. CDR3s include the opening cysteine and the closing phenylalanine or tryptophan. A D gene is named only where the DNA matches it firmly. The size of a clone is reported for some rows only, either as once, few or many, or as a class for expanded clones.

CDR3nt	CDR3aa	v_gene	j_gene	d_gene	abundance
TGTGCCAGCAGCCGCAGCGGGGATACGCAGTATTTT	CASSRSGDTQYF	TRBV7-2	TRBJ2-3	.	few
TGTGCCAGCTCACCCCAGGTGATTGGCAATCAGCCCCAGCATTTT	CASSPQVIGNQPQHF	TRBV18	TRBJ1-5	.	.
TGCAGTGCCCCCCAGGAAAGCACAGATACGCAGTATTTT	CSAPQESTDTQYF	TRBV20-1	TRBJ2-3	.	many
TGTGCCAGCAGACCACAGGGGACCTATGGCTACACCTTC	CASRPQGTYGYTF	TRBV6-6	TRBJ1-2	TRBD1	.
TGCAGTGCTAGCGGGAGAAGGGGAGAGACCCAGTACTTC	CSASGRRGETQYF	TRBV20-1	TRBJ2-5	.	.
TGTGCCAGCAGCATATCCGGGGACCAGCCCCAGCATTTT	CASSISGDQPQHF	TRBV7-9	TRBJ1-5	.	.
TGCAGTGCTCCGCCGGGACTAGCGGGAGGGTTGGGAAACATTCAGTACTTC	CSAPPGLAGGLGNIQYF	TRBV20-1	TRBJ2-4	TRBD2	.
TGTGCCAGCAGCCCGGAGGCGGGATGGTTCAATGAGCAGTTCTTC	CASSPEAGWFNEQFF	TRBV11-1	TRBJ2-1	.	.
TGTGCCAGCAGCCCAATTGCGGACGGCACCTCCTACGAGCAGTACTTC	CASSPIADGTSYEQYF	TRBV7-2	TRBJ2-7	.	.
TGCGCCAGCAGCTTGGGGGGTTTTCCGTCGGGTGAGCAGTTCTTC	CASSLGGFPSGEQFF	TRBV5-1	TRBJ2-1	.	.
TGCAGCGCCTTCACAGGGGGTAATGAAAAACTGTTTTTT	CSAFTGGNEKLFF	TRBV29-1	TRBJ1-4	TRBD1	few
TGTGCCAGCAGCAGCGGACAGGTTCACTATGGCTACACCTTC	CASSSGQVHYGYTF	TRBV7-9	TRBJ1-2	TRBD1	.
TGCGCCAGCAGCTTGGAGTCGACGAGTAATGAAAAACTGTTTTTT	CASSLESTSNEKLFF	TRBV5-1	TRBJ1-4	.	.
TGTGCCAGCAGCCAGGACTCGATCTACGAGCAGTACTTC	CASSQDSIYEQYF	TRBV7-8	TRBJ2-7	.	.
TGTGCCAGCAGTTTACCCGGGGCCGGGGGCACCGGGGAGCTGTTTTTT	CASSLPGAGGTGELFF	TRBV28	TRBJ2-2	.	.
TGCAGCGCCGGGACAGGTGGGGAGCAGTACTTC	CSAGTGGEQYF	TRBV29-1	TRBJ2-4	TRBD1	.
TGTGCCAGCAGCTCTCGGGGCGGCACTAATGAAAAACTGTTTTTT	CASSSRGGTNEKLFF	TRBV11-2	TRBJ1-4	.	once
TGCAGCGTTGACACTGAAGCTTTCTTT	CSVDTEAFF	TRBV29-1	TRBJ1-1	.	few
TGTGCCAGCAGCTTAGAGGGAGGCTATGGCTACACCTTC	CASSLEGGYGYTF	TRBV5-1	TRBJ1-2	.	many
TGTGCCAGCAGGCTAACCGGGGGCCAAGAGACCCAGTACTTC	CASRLTGGQETQYF	TRBV7-9	TRBJ2-5	.	.
TGCGCCAGCAGCTCCGACGTGGGGAATACGCAGTATTTT	CASSSDVGNTQYF	TRBV5-1	TRBJ2-3	.	.
TGCAGCGTTGCGGCCAAAGGGAACAGATACGCGTATTTT	CSVAAKGNRYAYF	TRBV29-1	TRBJ2-3	.	.
TGTGCCAGCAGCCCGCGACTAGCGGGAGGTGGGGATACGCAGTATTTT	CASSPRLAGGGDTQYF	TRBV7-2	TRBJ2-3	TRBD2	.
TGTGCCAGCAGCAGAAGGACAGGGGCCTTTCCCTATGGCTACACCTTC	CASSRRTGAFPYGYTF	TRBV5-6	TRBJ1-2	TRBD1	few
TGTGCCAGCAGCTCGTACCGGGACAGTATTTGGAAGACCCAGTACTTC	CASSSYRDSIWKTQYF	TRBV7-9	TRBJ2-5	TRBD1	few
TGTGCCGTCAGTGACGGTCCGGCCGGCAGCCAAGAGACCCAGTACTTC	CAVSDGPAGSQETQYF	TRBV10-3	TRBJ2-5	.	.
TGTGCCTGGAGTCTTCAGGGAATCAGATACGCGTATTTT	CAWSLQGIRYAYF	TRBV30	TRBJ2-3	.	many
TGCAGTGCTAGGATGACTAGCGGGAACACAGATACGCAGTATTTT	CSARMTSGNTDTQYF	TRBV20-1	TRBJ2-3	TRBD2	.
TGTGCCAGCAGTTATTCGACAGGGGAGAATGGCTACACCTTC	CASSYSTGENGYTF	TRBV6-6	TRBJ1-2	TRBD1	.
TGTGCCAGCAGCCATTACCAAGAGACCCAGTACTTC	CASSHYQETQYF	TRBV11-2	TRBJ2-5	.	few
TGTGCCAGCAGCCTCCGGGACAGGGCTGGAAACACCATATATTTT	CASSLRDRAGNTIYF	TRBV3-1	TRBJ1-3	TRBD1	.
TGCGCCAGCAGTGAAGCCTCGAAGGCCCAGTACTTC	CASSEASKAQYF	TRBV10-2	TRBJ2-5	.	.
TGCGCCAGCAGCCAAGATCGTCCCGGGACAGACATAGCCAAAAACATTCAGTACTTC	CASSQDRPGTDIAKNIQYF	TRBV4-1	TRBJ2-4	TRBD1	many
TGCAGTGCTAGAGGGGGGACAGGGGGCGCATCTGAAGCTTTCTTT	CSARGGTGGASEAFF	TRBV20-1	TRBJ1-1	TRBD1	.
TGTGCCAGCAGCCGACCTTCTGAAGAGACCCAGTACTTC	CASSRPSEETQYF	TRBV11-2	TRBJ2-5	.	.
TGTGCCAGCAGCTTGGCCAGGGACAGGGTTTACGAGCAGTACTTC	CASSLARDRVYEQYF	TRBV11-2	TRBJ2-7	TRBD1	.
TGTGCCAGCAGAGAGGGACAGGGTGTGGGGGAGCAGTACTTC	CASREGQGVGEQYF	TRBV12-3/TRBV12-4	TRBJ2-7	TRBD1	few
TGCAGTGCTAGAGATGGTGGGCGGGCCACGGGGAATGAGCAGTTCTTC	CSARDGGRATGNEQFF	TRBV20-1	TRBJ2-1	.	few
TGTGCCAGCAGCCAAGAGTTCCGGCTAGCGGGACACGAGCAGTACTTC	CASSQEFRLAGHEQYF	TRBV3-1	TRBJ2-7	TRBD2	.
TGTGCCAGCAGCCCTCAGAACTTCTATGGCTACACCTTC	CASSPQNFYGYTF	TRBV3-1	TRBJ1-2	.	few
TGTGCCAGCAGCCAAGTTGCCGGATATGAGCAGTTCTTC	CASSQVAGYEQFF	TRBV14	TRBJ2-1	.	.